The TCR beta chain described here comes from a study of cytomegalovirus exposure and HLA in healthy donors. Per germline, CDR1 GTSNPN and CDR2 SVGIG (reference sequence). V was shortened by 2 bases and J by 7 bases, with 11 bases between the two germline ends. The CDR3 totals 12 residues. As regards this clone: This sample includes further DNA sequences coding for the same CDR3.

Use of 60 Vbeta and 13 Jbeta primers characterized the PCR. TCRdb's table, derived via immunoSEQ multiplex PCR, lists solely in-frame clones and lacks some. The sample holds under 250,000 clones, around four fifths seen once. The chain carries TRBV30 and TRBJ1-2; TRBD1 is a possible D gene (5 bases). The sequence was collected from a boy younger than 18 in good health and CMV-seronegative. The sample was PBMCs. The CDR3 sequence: CAWSLWGGGYTF. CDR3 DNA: TGTGCCTGGAGTCTCTGGGGCGGTGGCTACACCTTC.